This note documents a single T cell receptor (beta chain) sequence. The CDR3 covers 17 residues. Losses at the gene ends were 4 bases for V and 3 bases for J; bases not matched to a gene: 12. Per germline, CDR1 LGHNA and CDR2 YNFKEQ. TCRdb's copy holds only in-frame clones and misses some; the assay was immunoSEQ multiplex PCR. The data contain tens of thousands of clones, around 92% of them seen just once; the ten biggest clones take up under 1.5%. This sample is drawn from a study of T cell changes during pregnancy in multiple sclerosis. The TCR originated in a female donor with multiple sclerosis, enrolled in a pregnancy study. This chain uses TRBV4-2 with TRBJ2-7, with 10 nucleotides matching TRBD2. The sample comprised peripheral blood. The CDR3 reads CASSPQPFASGSYEQYF. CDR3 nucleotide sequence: TGTGCCAGCAGCCCACAGCCTTTCGCTAGCGGGAGCTACGAGCAGTACTTC.